This record covers a single T cell receptor (beta chain). The specificity of this receptor is unknown. The germline gene is not matched at one end of the junction; a read error may be the cause. Libraries were made using 5' RACE. The listed sequencing device is Illumina HiSeq 2500. A second 7 to 11 cycle PCR used a sample-barcoded 5' primer and a J-beta primer mix. A unique molecular identifier was introduced onto each TCR beta cDNA molecule by a template-switch 5' adaptor carrying 12 random nucleotides. At least 2.5 million CDR3-containing paired-end reads were obtained from each sample. First-strand cDNA synthesis was performed from all RNA using the Mint cDNA synthesis kit, with priming by a TRBC-specific oligonucleotide. Following uracil-DNA glycosylase treatment, all cDNA underwent a first 18-cycle PCR with the universal primers M1SS and BC2_uni_R. Per the source publication's procedure: Each sample was normalized by randomly selecting 1 million high-quality reads, each carrying a distinct molecular identifier. Instead of being binned into consensus sequences, reads that shared molecular identifiers were thrown out. MiTCR, set to a Q25 quality threshold and the strictest error-elimination algorithm, was used for CDR3 identification, clonotype clustering and error correction. A nonparametric unseen species model using Euler transformation provided a lower-bound estimate of total TCR beta diversity. The public sequencing data were trimmed at Q25 with fastp and processed into clonotypes with MiXCR by TCRdb, which kept only in-frame beta chains. CDR3 protein duplicates are merged, each entry listing the most common genes and DNA. It is TCRdb's table, rather than the study itself, that gives the V and J calls and clone size. In this sample the table shows 1.5 million or so distinct CDR3 sequences, roughly 43% of which occur a single time. The ten largest account for about 3.8% of the sample.

The data are from a study of blood T cells in healthy people across ages (dated by TCRdb to the mid-2010s). At the level of the whole study: Template switching captured roughly one uniquely barcoded TCR beta cDNA molecule per two T cells in model experiments. The study measured age-related changes in TCR beta repertoire diversity using deep sequencing normalized with unique cDNA molecular identifiers. Four age groups were formed from the donors: young (average about 17 years), middle-aged (just under 40), aged (about 62) and long-lived (more than 75). To avoid experimental bias, donors of different ages were randomly spread across the sequencing lanes. For two donors (one aged 18 to 30 and one aged 80 or older), the study analyzed two additional independent replicas of 1 million unique cDNA reads from the same blood draw. Study-level results and caveats: The percentage of naive T cells measured by flow cytometry correlated strongly with observed TCR beta diversity. Donor CMV infection status was unknown, potentially confounding age-related changes in expanded clonotypes. As age increased, observed TCR beta diversity per million T cells dropped in a roughly linear way, and a significant reduction was already evident by age about 40. Compared with the aged group, the long-lived group had more naive CD4+ T cells, fewer expanded clones and increased TCR diversity, a pattern suggesting age selection. Total diversity estimates from one million sequenced T cells were considered lower bounds and underestimates. Because profiling used bulk unsorted PBMCs, naive and antigen-experienced compartments could not be compared conclusively.

The roughly 38 donors, aged about 6 to 90 years, were systemically healthy Caucasian individuals from Russia. Each donor gave about 9.7 milliliters of peripheral blood, drawn into EDTA-treated Vacutainer tubes. PBMCs were isolated by Ficoll-Paque density-gradient centrifugation, with at least 6.5 million obtained per sample. Total RNA, at least 6 micrograms per sample, was extracted from PBMCs with Trizol reagent. For every donor, flow cytometry on a PBMC aliquot measured the percentage of naive CD45RAhigh/CD27high T cells. CDR3 length: 16 amino acids, cysteine to phenylalanine. Here the CDR3 DNA is all that survives: 48 bases in frame from base 1. For CDR1 and CDR2, the germline V gene (reference sequence) lists DFQATT and SNEGSKA.

The rearrangement joined TRBV20-1 to TRBJ2-1, and TRBD2 matches 13 of the central bases. The source material was blood. The clonotype was recovered from a woman under 30 in good health. The DNA is as follows: TGCAGTGCTGGAGACGCGACTAGCGGGAGGAAGTATGAGCAGTTCTTC. This translates into CSAGDATSGRKYEQFF.